Given below is one T cell receptor (beta chain) in context. Germline V gene sequence: CDR1 MDHEN, CDR2 SYDVKM. Unmatched junction bases numbered 3, after V lost 5 bases and J lost 3 bases. The CDR3 has 13 residues. This record belongs to a study of blood T cell repertoires in COVID-19. Study background: The United States, Italy and Spain supplied acute and convalescent COVID-19 samples.

Repertoires were generated with immunoSEQ multiplex PCR, while TCRdb's copy carries only in-frame clones and drops some. The data contain about 200,000 clones, over 80% of them seen just once; the ten biggest clones take up approximately 30%. The chain joins TRBV28 to TRBJ2-7; 8 positions match TRBD1. The sequenced material came from peripheral blood. The clonotype was recovered from a middle-aged man with acute or convalescent COVID-19. The CDR3 DNA reads TGTGCCAGCAGTCGAGACAGGGGCTACGAGCAGTACTTC. This codes for CASSRDRGYEQYF. The full variable domain, its missing parts supplied by reference TRBV28 and TRBJ2-7, is DVKVTQSSRYLVKRTGEKVFLECVQDMDHENMFWYRQDPGLGLRLIYFSYDVKMKEKGDIPEGYSVSREKKERFSLILESASTNQTSMYLCASSRDRGYEQYFGPGTRLTVT.